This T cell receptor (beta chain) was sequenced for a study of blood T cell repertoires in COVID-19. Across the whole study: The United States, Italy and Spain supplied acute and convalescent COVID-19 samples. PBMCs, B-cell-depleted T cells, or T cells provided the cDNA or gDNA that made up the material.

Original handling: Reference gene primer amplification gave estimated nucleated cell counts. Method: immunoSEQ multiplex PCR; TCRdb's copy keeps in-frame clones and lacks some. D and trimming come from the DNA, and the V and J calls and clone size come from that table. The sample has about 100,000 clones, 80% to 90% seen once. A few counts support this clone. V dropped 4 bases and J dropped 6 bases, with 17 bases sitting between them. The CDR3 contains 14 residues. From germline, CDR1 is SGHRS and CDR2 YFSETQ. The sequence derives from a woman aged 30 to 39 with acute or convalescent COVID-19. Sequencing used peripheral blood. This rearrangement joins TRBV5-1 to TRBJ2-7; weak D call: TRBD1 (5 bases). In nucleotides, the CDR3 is TGCGCCAGCAGCCTAGGGGTCGAAGACAGCGAGCAGTACTTC. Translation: CASSLGVEDSEQYF.